This is a list of T cell receptor beta chains from one sample in a study of blood T cell repertoires in COVID-19. Repertoires were generated with immunoSEQ multiplex PCR, while TCRdb's copy carries only in-frame clones and drops some. The table lists 150,000 or so clones, around 75% of them singletons, with roughly 5.2% in the top ten. Sequenced sample: peripheral blood. These TCRs come from a woman in her sixties or seventies with COVID-19, enrolled during active disease. Both conserved end residues are trimmed from each CDR3. The order of the fields is D gene, J gene, V gene, CDR3 protein. D genes are given only for firm matches.

>.|TRBJ2-5|TRBV28
ASSSSPETQY
>TRBD1|TRBJ2-1|TRBV5-5
ASSLGWDRANEQF
>.|TRBJ2-7|TRBV18
ASSPGRPSYEQY
>.|TRBJ2-2|TRBV13
ASSQRMGQNTGELF
>.|TRBJ1-1|TRBV5-1
ASSLTQGYTEAF
>TRBD1|TRBJ2-7|TRBV7-9
ASGLGQGGEQY
>TRBD1|TRBJ1-2|TRBV19
ASSNSGQGARVIGGYT
>TRBD1|TRBJ1-3|TRBV5-4
ASSLQGGNGNTIY
>.|TRBJ1-4|TRBV4-2
ASSQDLMGQTEKLF
>.|TRBJ1-2|TRBV2
ASRETGSNYGYT
>.|TRBJ1-5|TRBV2
ASSEAGRDNQPQH
>.|TRBJ1-4|TRBV4-2
ASEAGDSSNEKLF
>TRBD1|TRBJ1-1|TRBV2
ASSEALRQGEAF
>TRBD1|TRBJ2-5|TRBV7-9
ASSLTGGQETQY
>.|TRBJ1-1|TRBV2
ASSETVNTEAF
>TRBD2|TRBJ2-5|TRBV4-1
ASSESGGQETQY
>.|TRBJ1-2|TRBV6-4
ASSHPGGGYT
>.|TRBJ1-2|TRBV2
ASSLSSGYT
>TRBD1|TRBJ2-2|TRBV19
ASRPDRTGELF
>TRBD2|TRBJ2-3|TRBV5-1
ASSSGGSTDTQY
>.|TRBJ1-1|TRBV14
ASSQDPAGRTEAF
>TRBD1|TRBJ2-2|TRBV9
ASSAMTGWDGELF
>TRBD1|TRBJ1-2|TRBV19
ATQEGARGYT
>.|TRBJ1-5|TRBV27
ASSSRENQPQH
>TRBD1|TRBJ2-5|TRBV6-2/TRBV6-3
ASSYPGQGAKETQY
>.|TRBJ2-7|TRBV14
ASSPQGGYYEQY
>TRBD1|TRBJ2-7|TRBV5-3
ARSYQQGKQY
>.|TRBJ2-2|TRBV5-8
ASSPQGFGELF
>TRBD2|TRBJ2-7|TRBV7-2
ASSLAGGGEQY
>.|TRBJ1-2|TRBV5-6
ASSLGGTGGHGYT